This T cell receptor (beta chain) was documented in a study of CD4+ T cells in melanoma. Clones were sequenced by immunoSEQ multiplex PCR, and TCRdb holds only the in-frame ones, with some missing. The data contain tens of thousands of clones, more than 60% of them singletons. Findings and caveats of the study: Neoantigen-specific CD4+ T cells in melanoma reportedly had diverse differentiation states. CD8+ T cell, macrophage and B cell function reportedly correlated with neoantigen-specific CD4+ T cells.

CDR1 is KGHSH, CDR2 LQKENI, per germline. The CDR3 has 12 residues. V was trimmed by 1 base and J by 7 bases, leaving 7 bases between them. Of note for this clone: Its cognate antigen is unknown.

J is TRBJ1-2 and V is TRBV18; D unclear. This TCR was recovered from a human donor with melanoma. The sequencing input was tumor tissue. The CDR3: CASSPREGGYTF. In DNA, the CDR3 is TGTGCCAGCTCACCACGGGAGGGTGGCTACACCTTC.